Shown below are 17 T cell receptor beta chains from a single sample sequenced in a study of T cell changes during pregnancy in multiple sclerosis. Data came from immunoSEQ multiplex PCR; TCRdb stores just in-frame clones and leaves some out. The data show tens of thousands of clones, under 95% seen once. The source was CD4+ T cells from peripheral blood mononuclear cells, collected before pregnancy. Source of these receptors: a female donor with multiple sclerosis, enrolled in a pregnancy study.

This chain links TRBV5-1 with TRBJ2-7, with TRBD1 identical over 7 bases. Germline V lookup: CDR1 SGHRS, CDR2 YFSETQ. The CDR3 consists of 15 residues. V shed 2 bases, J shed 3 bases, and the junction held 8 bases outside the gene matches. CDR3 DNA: TGCGCCAGCAGCTTTCAGGGGGATTTGAACTACGAGCAGTACTTC. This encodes CASSFQGDLNYEQYF. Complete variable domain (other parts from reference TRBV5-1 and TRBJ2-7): KAGVTQTPRYLIKTRGQQVTLSCSPISGHRSVSWYQQTPGQGLQFLFEYFSETQRNKGNFPGRFSGRQFSNSRSEMNVSTLELGDSALYLCASSFQGDLNYEQYFGPGTRLTVT.

For the CDR3, the DNA is TGTGCCAGCAGCTTAGTTTTAGCATCAGATACGCAGTATTTT. Amino acid sequence: CASSLVLASDTQYF. The rearrangement uses TRBV11-2 and TRBJ2-3; D remains unclear. Germline V gene data show CDR1 as SGHAT and CDR2 as FQNNGV. With 1 base removed from V and 4 bases from J, the gap between germline ends came to 9 bases. The CDR3 covers 14 residues.

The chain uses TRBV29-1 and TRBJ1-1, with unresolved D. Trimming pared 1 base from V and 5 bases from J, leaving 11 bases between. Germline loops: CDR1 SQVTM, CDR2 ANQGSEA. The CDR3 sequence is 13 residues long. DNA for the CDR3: TGCAGCGTTGAAGGGAGGTTAAGGACTGAAGCTTTCTTT. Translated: CSVEGRLRTEAFF.

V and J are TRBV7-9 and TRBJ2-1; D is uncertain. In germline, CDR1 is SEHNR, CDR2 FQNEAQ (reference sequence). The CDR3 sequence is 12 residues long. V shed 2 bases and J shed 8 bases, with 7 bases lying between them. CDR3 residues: CASSLPSYEQFF. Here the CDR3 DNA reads TGTGCCAGCAGCTTACCTAGTTATGAGCAGTTCTTC.

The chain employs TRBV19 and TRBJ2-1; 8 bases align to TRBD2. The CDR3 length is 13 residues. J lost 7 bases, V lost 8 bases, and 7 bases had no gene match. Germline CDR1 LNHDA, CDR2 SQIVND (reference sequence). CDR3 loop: CASVTSELNEQFF. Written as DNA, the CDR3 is TGTGCCAGTGTGACTAGCGAACTAAATGAGCAGTTCTTC. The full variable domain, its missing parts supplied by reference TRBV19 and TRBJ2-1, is DGGITQSPKYLFRKEGQNVTLSCEQNLNHDAMYWYRQDPGQGLRLIYYSQIVNDFQKGDIAEGYSVSREKKESFPLTVTSAQKNPTAFYLCASVTSELNEQFFGPGTRLTVL.

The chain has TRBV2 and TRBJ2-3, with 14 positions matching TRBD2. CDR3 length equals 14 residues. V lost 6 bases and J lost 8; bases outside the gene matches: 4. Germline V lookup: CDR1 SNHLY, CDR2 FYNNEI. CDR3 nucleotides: TGTGCCAGCAGGGTTGGGACTAGCGGGAGTACGCAGTATTTT. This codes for CASRVGTSGSTQYF.

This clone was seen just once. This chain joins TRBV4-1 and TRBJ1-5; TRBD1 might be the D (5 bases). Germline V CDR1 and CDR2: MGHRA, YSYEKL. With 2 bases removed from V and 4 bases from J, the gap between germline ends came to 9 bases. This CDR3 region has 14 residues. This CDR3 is CASSQPGGNQPQHF. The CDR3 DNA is TGCGCCAGCAGCCAACCGGGGGGGAATCAGCCCCAGCATTTT.

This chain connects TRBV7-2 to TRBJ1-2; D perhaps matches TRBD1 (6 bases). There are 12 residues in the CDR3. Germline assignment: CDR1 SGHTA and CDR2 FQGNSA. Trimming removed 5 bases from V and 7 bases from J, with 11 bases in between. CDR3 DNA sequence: TGTGCCAGCAGCACAGGGTATGTTGGCTACACCTTC. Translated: CASSTGYVGYTF. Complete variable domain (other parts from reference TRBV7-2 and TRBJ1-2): GAGVSQSPSNKVTEKGKDVELRCDPISGHTALYWYRQSLGQGLEFLIYFQGNSAPDKSGLPSDRFSAERTGGSVSTLTIQRTQQEDSAVYLCASSTGYVGYTFGSGTRLTVV.

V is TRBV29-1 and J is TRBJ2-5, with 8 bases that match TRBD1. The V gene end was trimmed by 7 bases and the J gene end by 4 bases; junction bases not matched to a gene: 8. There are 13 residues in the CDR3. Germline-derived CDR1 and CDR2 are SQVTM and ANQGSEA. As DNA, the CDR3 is TGCAGCGCGGATGACAGGGGACTAGAGACCCAGTACTTC. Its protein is CSADDRGLETQYF.

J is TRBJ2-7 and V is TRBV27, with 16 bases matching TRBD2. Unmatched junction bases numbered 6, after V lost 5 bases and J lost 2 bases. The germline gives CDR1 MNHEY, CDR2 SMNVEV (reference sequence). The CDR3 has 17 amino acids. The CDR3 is CASSPPGLAGGPYEQYF. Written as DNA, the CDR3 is TGTGCCAGCAGTCCCCCGGGACTAGCGGGAGGGCCCTACGAGCAGTACTTC.

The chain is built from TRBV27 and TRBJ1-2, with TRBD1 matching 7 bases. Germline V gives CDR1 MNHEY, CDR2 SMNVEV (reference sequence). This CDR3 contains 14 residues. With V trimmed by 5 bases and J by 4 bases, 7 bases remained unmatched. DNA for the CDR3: TGTGCCAGCAGTCTTAACAGGGGTGTCTATGGCTACACCTTC. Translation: CASSLNRGVYGYTF.

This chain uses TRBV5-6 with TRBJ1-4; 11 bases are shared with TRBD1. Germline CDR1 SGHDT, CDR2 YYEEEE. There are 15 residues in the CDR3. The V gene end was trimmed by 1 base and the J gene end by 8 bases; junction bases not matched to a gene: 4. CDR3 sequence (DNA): TGTGCCAGCAGCTTGTCGGGACAGGGGGGAGAAAAACTGTTTTTT. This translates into CASSLSGQGGEKLFF.

CDR3 region: CASSVSGTDFEKLFF. The DNA of the CDR3 is TGTGCCAGCAGTGTGTCCGGGACAGACTTTGAAAAACTGTTTTTT. The V gene is TRBV6-1, the J gene TRBJ1-4; 7 bases match TRBD1. Germline loops: CDR1 MNHNS, CDR2 SASEGT. This CDR3 is built from 15 residues. V was pared by 4 bases and J by 7 bases, with 9 bases of the junction left unmatched.

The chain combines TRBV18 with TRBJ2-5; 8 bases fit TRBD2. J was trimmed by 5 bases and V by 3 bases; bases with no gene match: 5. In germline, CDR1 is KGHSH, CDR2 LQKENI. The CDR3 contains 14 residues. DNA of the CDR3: TGTGCCAGCTCACCTCCGCGCGGGAGGGAGACCCAGTACTTC. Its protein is CASSPPRGRETQYF.

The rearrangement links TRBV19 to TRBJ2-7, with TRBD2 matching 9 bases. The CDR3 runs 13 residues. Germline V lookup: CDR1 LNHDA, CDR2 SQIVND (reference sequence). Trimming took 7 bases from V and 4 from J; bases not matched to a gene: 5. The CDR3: CASTAGGPYEQYF. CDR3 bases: TGTGCCAGTACGGCGGGAGGGCCTTACGAGCAGTACTTC. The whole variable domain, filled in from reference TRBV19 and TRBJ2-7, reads DGGITQSPKYLFRKEGQNVTLSCEQNLNHDAMYWYRQDPGQGLRLIYYSQIVNDFQKGDIAEGYSVSREKKESFPLTVTSAQKNPTAFYLCASTAGGPYEQYFGPGTRLTVT.

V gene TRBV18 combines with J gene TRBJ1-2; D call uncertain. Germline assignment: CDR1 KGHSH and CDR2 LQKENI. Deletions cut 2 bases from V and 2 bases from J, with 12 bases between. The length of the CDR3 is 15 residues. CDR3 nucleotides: TGTGCCAGCTCACCAGAGGGTCTAGGGAACTATGGCTACACCTTC. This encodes CASSPEGLGNYGYTF.

The CDR3 loop reads CASSPRRRQGVVYNEQFF. The CDR3 nucleotides are TGTGCCAGCTCACCACGGCGGCGACAGGGGGTCGTCTACAATGAGCAGTTCTTC. The chain has TRBV18 and TRBJ2-1; TRBD1 matches 9 bases. The germline V gene encodes CDR1 KGHSH and CDR2 LQKENI. The CDR3 consists of 18 residues. After removal of 1 base from V and 3 bases from J, the junction contained 10 bases not matched to a gene.